This entry describes one T cell receptor (beta chain). Its target is unknown. This record belongs to a study of T cell responses to AZD1222 COVID-19 vaccine. CDR1 and CDR2 from the germline V gene are LGHDT and YNNKEL (reference sequence). The CDR3 spans 15 residues. After removal of 0 bases from V and 4 bases from J, the junction contained 3 bases not matched to a gene. TCRdb's copy holds only in-frame clones and misses some; the assay was immunoSEQ multiplex PCR. The table has under 200,000 clones, 80% to 95% seen once. Study findings and constraints: Variant regions that are unmutated are reportedly the target of nearly half of spike-specific TCRs. All repertoire sampling was performed exclusively after the peak T cell response. Vaccine-related CD4 TCRs covered spike, predominating at 160-218 and 743-854. Only a handful of AZD1222 recipients were seropositive at baseline.

This TCR was sampled from an adult in good health. The input for sequencing was peripheral blood, taken on day 0 of AZD1222 vaccination. The V call is TRBV3-1 (or the pseudogene TRBV3-2), the J call TRBJ1-3; 7 bases fit TRBD1. The CDR3 reads CASSQEGRGGNTIYF. In nucleotides, the CDR3 is TGTGCCAGCAGCCAAGAGGGCAGGGGGGGAAACACCATATATTTT.